This T cell receptor beta chain was retrieved from a study of blood T cells in healthy people across ages. The study's findings and limits: Age showed a roughly linear inverse relationship with TCR beta diversity per million T cells.

With regard to this clonotype: The target antigen is unknown.

A sample-barcoded 5' primer and a J-beta primer mix were used in a second PCR of roughly 7 to 11 cycles. In TCRdb, the 5' RACE reads were re-called with MiXCR into one record per CDR3 protein. The sample contains hundreds of thousands of distinct CDR3 sequences, roughly 32% of which appear only once. Sequenced material: blood. The source is an elderly woman in good health.

The CDR3 spells CASSLNGGPTDTQYF. Written as DNA, the CDR3 is TGTGCCAGCAGCTTGAACGGGGGGCCCACAGATACGCAGTATTTT. The chain links TRBV5-6 to TRBJ2-3, with a possible D match to TRBD2 (7 bases). Germline CDR1 reads SGHDT; CDR2 reads YYEEEE. The CDR3 sequence is 15 residues long. Trimming removed 1 base from V and 2 bases from J, with 11 bases in between.